These T cell receptor beta chains were read from a single sample in a study of shared clonotypes between healthy human individuals. Sequenced by immunoSEQ multiplex PCR; TCRdb stores in-frame clones only, minus some. Found here are hundreds of thousands of clones, about 95% of them singletons; the top ten hold approximately 0.11%. Sequences were obtained from naive CD8+ T cells sorted from blood. The receptor source for this set is a woman aged 25 to 39 in good health. Each CDR3 is given with its conserved first and last residue. The D gene is left open where the match is weak. Clone size appears in some rows only: once, few, many, or a class for an expanded clone.

>-|-|TRBV27|TRBJ2-1
CASSTEYNEQFF
TGTGCCAGCAGTACGGAGTACAATGAGCAGTTCTTC
>-|-|TRBV5-4|TRBJ2-7
CASSQRTSSSYEQYF
TGTGCCAGCAGCCAGAGGACTTCCAGCTCCTACGAGCAGTACTTC
>-|TRBD1|TRBV28|TRBJ2-7
CASSLRDRDIGQYF
TGTGCCAGCAGTCTCCGGGACAGGGATATCGGGCAGTACTTC
>-|-|TRBV13|TRBJ2-7
CASSPDKGEQYF
TGTGCCAGCAGCCCCGACAAGGGGGAGCAGTACTTC
>-|-|TRBV5-1|TRBJ2-2
CASTPGTGELFF
TGCGCCAGTACTCCCGGCACCGGGGAGCTGTTTTTT
>once|TRBD2|TRBV2|TRBJ2-7
CASRVAGASSYEQYF
TGTGCCAGCAGGGTAGCGGGAGCAAGCTCCTACGAGCAGTACTTC
>-|-|TRBV30|TRBJ2-7
CAWSGVSYEQYF
TGTGCCTGGAGTGGGGTTTCCTACGAGCAGTACTTC
>-|-|TRBV5-4|TRBJ2-7
CASSWDSTSYEQYF
TGTGCCAGCAGCTGGGACTCTACTTCCTACGAGCAGTACTTC
>once|TRBD2|TRBV23-1|TRBJ2-7
CASSLGFVGRDEQYF
TGCGCCAGCAGTCTCGGGTTTGTAGGGAGGGACGAGCAGTACTTC
>-|-|TRBV6-6|TRBJ2-1
CASSYPEGVVYNEQFF
TGTGCCAGCAGTTACCCCGAGGGGGTCGTTTACAATGAGCAGTTCTTC
>-|-|TRBV28|TRBJ2-5
CASSLFSSETQYF
TGTGCCAGCAGTTTATTTTCTTCAGAGACCCAGTACTTC
>-|TRBD1|TRBV7-9|TRBJ2-7
CASSPTGPGQGLGEQYF
TGTGCCAGCAGCCCAACTGGGCCGGGACAGGGATTAGGAGAGCAGTACTTC
>-|-|TRBV6-5|TRBJ1-5
CASRGVGNQPQHF
TGTGCCAGCAGGGGGGTGGGGAATCAGCCCCAGCATTTT
>-|-|TRBV7-9|TRBJ2-3
CASSPPLASTDTQYF
TGTGCCAGCAGCCCCCCCTTAGCTAGCACAGATACGCAGTATTTT
>-|-|TRBV27|TRBJ2-2
CASSLAGQAGELFF
TGTGCCAGCAGCTTAGCGGGACAGGCCGGGGAGCTGTTTTTT
>once|-|TRBV11-2|TRBJ2-2
CASSPPRQSSNTGELFF
TGTGCCAGCAGCCCGCCCAGACAGAGTTCGAACACCGGGGAGCTGTTTTTT
>-|TRBD2|TRBV28|TRBJ2-7
CASMLLAGTYEQYF
TGTGCCAGCATGCTCCTAGCGGGGACCTACGAGCAGTACTTC
>-|-|TRBV27|TRBJ1-4
CASSLGRGGEKLFF
TGTGCCAGCAGTTTGGGTAGGGGAGGTGAAAAACTGTTTTTT
>-|-|TRBV7-8|TRBJ1-3
CASSLVQGGYLPERNTIYF
TGTGCCAGCAGCTTAGTCCAGGGCGGTTACCTTCCCGAAAGAAACACCATATATTTT